The TCR beta chain described here comes from a study of blood T cell repertoires in COVID-19. Study as a whole: Sites across the United States, Italy and Spain contributed samples from acute and convalescent COVID-19. The analysed material was cDNA or gDNA that came from T cells, B-cell-depleted T cells, or PBMCs.

The trim removed 1 base at V and 2 bases at J, leaving 13 bases unmatched. This CDR3 has 19 residues. The germline CDR1 and CDR2 sequences are LGHDT and YNNKEL (reference sequence). Authors' methods: Amplified reference gene primers provided the basis for estimating nucleated cell counts. Profiling relied on immunoSEQ multiplex PCR, and the TCRdb table lists in-frame clones only, not all of them. V and J calls plus clone size are reproduced from that table; the DNA served to infer D and trimming. The sample lists tens of thousands of clones, about nine tenths occurring once. Sequencing used peripheral blood. The chain combines TRBV3-1 (or the pseudogene TRBV3-2) with TRBJ2-5; 10 positions match TRBD2. This receptor was obtained from a human donor in a cohort sampled during active COVID-19. This CDR3 is CASSQATAELAGLQETQYF. CDR3 sequence (DNA): TGTGCCAGCAGCCAAGCCACGGCCGAACTAGCGGGGCTACAAGAGACCCAGTACTTC.